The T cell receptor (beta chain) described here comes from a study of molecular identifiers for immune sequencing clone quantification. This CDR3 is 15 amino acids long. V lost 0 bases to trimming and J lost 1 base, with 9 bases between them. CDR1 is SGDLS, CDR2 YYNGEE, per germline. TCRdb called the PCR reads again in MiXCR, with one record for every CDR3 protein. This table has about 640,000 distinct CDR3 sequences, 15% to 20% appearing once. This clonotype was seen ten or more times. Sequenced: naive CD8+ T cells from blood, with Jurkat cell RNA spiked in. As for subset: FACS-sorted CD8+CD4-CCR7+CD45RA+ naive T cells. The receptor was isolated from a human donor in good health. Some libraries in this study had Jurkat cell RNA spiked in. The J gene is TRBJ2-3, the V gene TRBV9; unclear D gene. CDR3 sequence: CASSVGIGGTDTQYF. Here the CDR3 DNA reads TGTGCCAGCAGCGTAGGGATTGGTGGCACAGATACGCAGTATTTT.